This T cell receptor beta chain is drawn from a study of blood T cell repertoires in COVID-19. At the level of the study: Samples taken during acute and convalescent COVID-19 were collected in the United States, Italy and Spain.

In the original workflow: Estimates of nucleated cell counts were drawn from the amplification of reference gene primers. Libraries were prepared by immunoSEQ multiplex PCR; TCRdb keeps only in-frame clonotypes and omits some of them. D and trimming come from the DNA, and the V and J calls and clone size come from that table. This sample has a few hundred thousand clones; around 87% occur once, and the top ten carry roughly 6.2%. V gave up 8 bases and J gave up 3 bases, with 14 bases separating them. CDR3 size: 13 residues. Germline lookup yields CDR1 SEHNR and CDR2 FQNEAQ (reference sequence). The chain joins TRBV7-9 to TRBJ2-7; TRBD1 might be the D (6 bases). Sequencing was carried out using peripheral blood. The receptor was derived from a man between 60 and 75 years old who had recovered from COVID-19. CDR3 protein: CASSTGTHYEQYF. In nucleotides, the CDR3 is TGTGCCAGCTCCACCGGGACACACTACGAGCAGTACTTC.